Here is one TCR beta chain with its context. With 60 Vbeta and 13 Jbeta primers, the PCR was carried out. Data came from immunoSEQ multiplex PCR; TCRdb stores just in-frame clones and leaves some out. Seen here are roughly 290,000 clones, 80% observed once, and the top ten hold about 0.3%. Looked up from germline, CDR1 is SGHRS and CDR2 is YFSETQ. This CDR3 is 17 amino acids long. V was pared by 6 bases and J by 4 bases, with 17 bases of the junction left unmatched. This sample stems from a study of cytomegalovirus exposure and HLA in healthy donors. This sequence joins TRBV5-1 and TRBJ2-3; 7 nucleotides align to TRBD2. The specimen sequenced was PBMCs. The receptor's source is a girl aged 2 to 10 in good health and CMV-seronegative. Written as DNA, the CDR3 is TGCGCCAGCACCTCCCCCCCTAGTGCGGGAGCCCCAGATACGCAGTATTTT. Amino acids: CASTSPPSAGAPDTQYF.